The clone carrying this T cell receptor beta chain was found a few times. The antigen remains undetermined. Together with a sample-barcoded 5' primer, a J-beta primer mix was included in a second PCR lasting about 6 to 12 cycles. TCRdb called the 5' RACE reads again in MiXCR, with one record for every CDR3 protein. The table lists 600,000 to 900,000 distinct CDR3 sequences, 25% to 30% of them singletons. CDR3 length: 12 residues. Germline CDR1 and CDR2: SNHLY and FYNNEI. This sample was taken from a study of blood T cells in healthy people across ages. Study results and caveats: Long-lived donors carried more naive CD4+ cells and greater diversity than aged donors. In these data, TCR beta diversity tracked strongly with naive T cell percentage.

These same data were also listed under a study on T cells of mothers and their children.

Sequencing was performed on blood. The chain is built from TRBV2 and TRBJ2-5; D is unresolved. The closer fit of TRBJ2-1 to the DNA end suggests the J call may be wrong. The sequence was collected from a boy younger than 18 in good health. Here the CDR3 reads CASSENPSEQFF. The CDR3 coding sequence is TGTGCCAGCAGTGAAAACCCCAGTGAGCAGTTCTTC.